This entry features one TCR beta chain sequence. No antigen is known for it. Using its own MiXCR run on the reads, TCRdb lists one record per CDR3 protein. The repertoire includes some 310,000 distinct CDR3 sequences, 20% to 25% of them detected once, and roughly 15% sits in the top ten. In germline, CDR1 is SGHDT, CDR2 YYEEEE. The germline V and J ends were trimmed by 4 bases and 1 base, with 14 bases remaining between them. The CDR3 sequence is 15 residues long. The sample comes from a study of T cell repertoires in cytomegalovirus infection. The sample here was cultured PBMCs, taken from culture after CMV antigen stimulation. This clonotype was sampled from a human donor in good health (CMV status not recorded). Some clones in this sample may be carry-over from other donors' samples. The rearrangement uses TRBV5-6 and TRBJ1-1; no reliable D call. The CDR3 DNA is TGTGCCAGCAGCCCGGTGGGTCGCGGGAACACTGAAGCTTTCTTT. As protein: CASSPVGRGNTEAFF.